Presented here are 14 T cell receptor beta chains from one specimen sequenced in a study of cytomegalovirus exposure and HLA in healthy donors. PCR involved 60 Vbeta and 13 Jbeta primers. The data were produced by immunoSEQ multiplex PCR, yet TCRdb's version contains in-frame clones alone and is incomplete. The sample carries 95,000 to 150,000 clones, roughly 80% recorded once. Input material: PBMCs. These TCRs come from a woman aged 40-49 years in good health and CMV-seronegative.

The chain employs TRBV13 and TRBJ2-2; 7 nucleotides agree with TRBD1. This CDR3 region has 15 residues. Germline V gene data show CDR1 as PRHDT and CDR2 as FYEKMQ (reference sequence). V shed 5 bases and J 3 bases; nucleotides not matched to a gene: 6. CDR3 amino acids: CASSDRDSHTGELFF. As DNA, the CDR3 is TGTGCCAGCAGCGACCGGGACAGCCACACCGGGGAGCTGTTTTTT.

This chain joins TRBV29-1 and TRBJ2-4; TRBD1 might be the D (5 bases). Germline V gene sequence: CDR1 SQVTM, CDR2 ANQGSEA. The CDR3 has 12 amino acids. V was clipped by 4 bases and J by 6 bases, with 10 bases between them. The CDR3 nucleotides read TGCAGCGTTGTACGTCAGGGAAACATTCAGTACTTC. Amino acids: CSVVRQGNIQYF.

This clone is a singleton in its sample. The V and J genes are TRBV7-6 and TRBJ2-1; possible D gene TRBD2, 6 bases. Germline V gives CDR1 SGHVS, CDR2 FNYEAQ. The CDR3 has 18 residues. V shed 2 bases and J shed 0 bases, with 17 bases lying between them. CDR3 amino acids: CASSLLAPPTSSYNEQFF. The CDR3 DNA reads TGTGCCAGCAGCTTACTAGCGCCCCCCACGAGCTCCTACAATGAGCAGTTCTTC.

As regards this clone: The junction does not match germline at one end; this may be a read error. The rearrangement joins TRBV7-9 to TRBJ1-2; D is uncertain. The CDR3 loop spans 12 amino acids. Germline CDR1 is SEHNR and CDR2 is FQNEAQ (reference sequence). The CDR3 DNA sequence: TGTTCCAGCAGCTACGGGCCCGGGGACTACACCTTC. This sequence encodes CSSSYGPGDYTF.

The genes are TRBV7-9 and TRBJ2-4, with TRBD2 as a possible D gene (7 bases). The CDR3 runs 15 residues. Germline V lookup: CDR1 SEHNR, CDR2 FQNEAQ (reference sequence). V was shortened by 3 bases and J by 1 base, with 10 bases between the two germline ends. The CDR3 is CASSLRGGAKNIQYF. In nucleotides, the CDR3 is TGTGCCAGCAGCTTGAGGGGGGGGGCCAAAAACATTCAGTACTTC.

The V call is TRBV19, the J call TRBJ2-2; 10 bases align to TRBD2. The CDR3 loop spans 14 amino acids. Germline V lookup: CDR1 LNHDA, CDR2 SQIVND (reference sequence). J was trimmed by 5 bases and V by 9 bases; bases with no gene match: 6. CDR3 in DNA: TGTGCCAGCGGGGCTAGCGGGAGTACCGGGGAGCTGTTTTTT. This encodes CASGASGSTGELFF.

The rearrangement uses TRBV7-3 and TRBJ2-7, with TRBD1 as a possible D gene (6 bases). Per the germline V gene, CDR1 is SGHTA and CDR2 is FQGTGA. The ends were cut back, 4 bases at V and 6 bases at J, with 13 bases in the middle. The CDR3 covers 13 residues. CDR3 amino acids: CASSYGTSGEQYF. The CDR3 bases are TGTGCCAGCAGCTACGGGACATCGGGCGAGCAGTACTTC.

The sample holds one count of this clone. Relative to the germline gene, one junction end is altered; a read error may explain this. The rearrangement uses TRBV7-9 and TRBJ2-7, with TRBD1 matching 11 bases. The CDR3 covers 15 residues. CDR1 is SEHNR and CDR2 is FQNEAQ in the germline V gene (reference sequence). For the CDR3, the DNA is TGTTCCAGCAGCTATTCCGGGACAGGGGGCTACGAGCAGTACTTC. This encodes CSSSYSGTGGYEQYF. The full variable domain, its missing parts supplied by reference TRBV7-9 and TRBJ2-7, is DTGVSQNPRHKITKRGQNVTFRCDPISEHNRLYWYRQTLGQGPEFLTYFQNEAQLEKSRLLSDRFSAERPKGSFSTLEIQRTEQGDSAMYLCSSSYSGTGGYEQYFGPGTRLTVT.

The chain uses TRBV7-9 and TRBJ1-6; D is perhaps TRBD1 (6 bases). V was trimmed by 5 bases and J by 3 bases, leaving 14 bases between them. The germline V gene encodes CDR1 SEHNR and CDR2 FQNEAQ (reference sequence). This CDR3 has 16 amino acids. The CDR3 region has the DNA TGTGCCAGCAGCCCAGGGGCAGGGCGCTATAATTCACCCCTCCACTTT. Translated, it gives CASSPGAGRYNSPLHF.

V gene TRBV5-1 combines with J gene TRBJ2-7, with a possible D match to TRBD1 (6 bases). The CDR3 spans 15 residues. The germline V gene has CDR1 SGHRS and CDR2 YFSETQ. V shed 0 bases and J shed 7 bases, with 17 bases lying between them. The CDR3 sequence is CASSLEGRGIEEQYF. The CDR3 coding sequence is TGCGCCAGCAGCTTGGAGGGCAGGGGAATCGAAGAGCAGTACTTC. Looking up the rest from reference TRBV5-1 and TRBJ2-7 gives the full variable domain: KAGVTQTPRYLIKTRGQQVTLSCSPISGHRSVSWYQQTPGQGLQFLFEYFSETQRNKGNFPGRFSGRQFSNSRSEMNVSTLELGDSALYLCASSLEGRGIEEQYFGPGTRLTVT.

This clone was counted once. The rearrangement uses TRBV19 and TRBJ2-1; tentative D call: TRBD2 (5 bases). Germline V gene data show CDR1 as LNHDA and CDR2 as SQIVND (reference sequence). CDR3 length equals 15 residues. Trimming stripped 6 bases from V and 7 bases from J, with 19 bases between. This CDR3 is CASRPPSSERNEQFF. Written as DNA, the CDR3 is TGTGCCAGTAGACCCCCTAGCTCCGAGCGAAATGAGCAGTTCTTC.

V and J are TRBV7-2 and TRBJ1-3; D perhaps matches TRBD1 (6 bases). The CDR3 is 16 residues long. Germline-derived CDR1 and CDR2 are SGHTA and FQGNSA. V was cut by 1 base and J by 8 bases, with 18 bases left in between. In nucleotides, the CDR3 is TGTGCCAGCAGCTTAGTAGCCCCAACAGGGTTGGACACCATATATTTT. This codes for CASSLVAPTGLDTIYF.

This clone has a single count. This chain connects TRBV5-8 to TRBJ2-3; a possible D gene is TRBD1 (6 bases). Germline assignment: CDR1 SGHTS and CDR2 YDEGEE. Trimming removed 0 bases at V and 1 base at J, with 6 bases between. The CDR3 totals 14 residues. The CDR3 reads CASSLGTGTDTQYF. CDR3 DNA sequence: TGTGCCAGCAGCTTGGGGACAGGCACAGATACGCAGTATTTT.

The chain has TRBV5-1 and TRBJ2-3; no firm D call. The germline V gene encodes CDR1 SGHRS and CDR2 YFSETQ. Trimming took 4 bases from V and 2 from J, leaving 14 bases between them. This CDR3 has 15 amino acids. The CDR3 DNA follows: TGCGCCAGCAGCCCGCATGGCTCCCACACAGATACGCAGTATTTT. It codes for CASSPHGSHTDTQYF. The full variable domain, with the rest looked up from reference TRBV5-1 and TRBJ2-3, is KAGVTQTPRYLIKTRGQQVTLSCSPISGHRSVSWYQQTPGQGLQFLFEYFSETQRNKGNFPGRFSGRQFSNSRSEMNVSTLELGDSALYLCASSPHGSHTDTQYFGPGTRLTVL.